The 14 T cell receptor beta chains reported below all come from one sample, sequenced in a study of T-cell reconstitution after alpha-beta-depleted transplantation in children. The TCRbeta library was prepared with unique molecular identifiers. TCRdb re-analysed the PCR reads in MiXCR, keeping a single row per CDR3 protein. The sample records more than 250,000 distinct CDR3 sequences, 9.5% to 10% being singletons. The source material was PBMCs from the stem cell graft donor, sampled from the stem cell graft. The receptors were sampled from a human donor who donated a stem cell graft to a child with SCID.

This clonotype was recorded a few times. DNA for the CDR3: TGTGCCAGCAGCTTCGTCTTGGGTTACCCTGGAAACACCATATATTTT. It translates to CASSFVLGYPGNTIYF. The chain uses TRBV11-2 and TRBJ1-3, with D uncertain. The germline gives CDR1 SGHAT, CDR2 FQNNGV. Trimming removed 3 bases at V and 2 bases at J, with 14 bases between. The CDR3 sequence is 16 residues long.

This clonotype was observed a few times. The chain employs TRBV16 and TRBJ2-7; D is unclear. There are 13 residues in the CDR3. V was pared by 1 base and J by 3 bases, with 7 bases between. The germline gives CDR1 KGHSY, CDR2 FQNENV. In DNA, the CDR3 is TGTGCCAGCAGCCAATTTAAGGGCTACGAGCAGTACTTC. Translated: CASSQFKGYEQYF.

This clonotype was counted ten times or more. The chain uses TRBV12-3 or TRBV12-4 and TRBJ2-3; TRBD2 is a possible D gene (6 bases). Trimming pared 1 base from V and 5 bases from J, leaving 10 bases between. The CDR3 covers 14 residues. CDR3 in amino acids: CASSLGGVLDTQYF. CDR3 DNA: TGTGCCAGCAGTTTAGGGGGGGTCTTAGATACGCAGTATTTT.

This clonotype turned up a few times. The CDR3 sequence: CASRKNNRVYGYTF. The CDR3, as DNA: TGTGCCAGCAGGAAGAATAACAGGGTCTATGGCTACACCTTC. The chain joins TRBV6-1 to TRBJ1-2; weak D call: TRBD1 (6 bases). Germline values: CDR1 MNHNS, CDR2 SASEGT. This CDR3 comprises 14 residues. V lost 6 bases and J lost 4, with 15 bases in between.

A few counts support this clonotype. The CDR3 here is CASTIGTGSRKLFF. The CDR3 DNA reads TGTGCCAGCACCATAGGGACAGGGAGCCGCAAACTGTTTTTT. This chain uses TRBV12-3 or TRBV12-4 with TRBJ1-4, with TRBD1 identical over 9 bases. The CDR3 totals 14 residues. V lost 7 bases and J lost 11; bases outside the gene matches: 11.

Many counts were recorded for this clonotype. The chain has TRBV3-1 and TRBJ2-3, with 8 bases aligning to TRBD2. This CDR3 region has 13 residues. J gave up 10 bases and V 1 base, and 4 bases lay outside the gene matches. Germline loops: CDR1 LGHDT, CDR2 YNNKEL (reference sequence). The CDR3 sequence: CASSQVLAGAQYF. DNA of the CDR3: TGTGCCAGCAGCCAAGTGCTAGCGGGTGCGCAGTATTTT.

This clonotype was detected only a few times. The chain is built from TRBV6-2 or TRBV6-3 and TRBJ1-6; 7 bases are shared with TRBD1. CDR3 size: 16 residues. J gave up 5 bases and V 6 bases, and 10 bases lay outside the gene matches. Germline CDR1 reads MNHEY; CDR2 reads SVGEGT. Written as DNA, the CDR3 is TGTGCCAGCAGCCGCCAGACAGGGAAGAATAATTCACCCCTCCACTTT. Protein sequence: CASSRQTGKNNSPLHF.

There are many counts of this clonotype. V is TRBV11-2 and J is TRBJ2-6; D uncertain. Germline V lookup: CDR1 SGHAT, CDR2 FQNNGV. Trimming removed 0 bases from V and 1 base from J, with 7 bases in between. This CDR3 region has 16 residues. The CDR3 DNA reads as TGTGCCAGCAGCTTAGATCGCTTATCTGGGGCCAACGTCCTGACTTTC. This translates into CASSLDRLSGANVLTF.

CDR3 residues: CASSSTTGGRTEAFF. CDR3 DNA: TGCGCCAGCAGCTCGACTACAGGGGGCAGGACTGAAGCTTTCTTT. The V call is TRBV5-1, the J call TRBJ1-1; 9 bases map to TRBD1. This CDR3 is 15 amino acids long. Losses at the gene ends were 3 bases for V and 5 bases for J; bases not matched to a gene: 8. Germline-derived CDR1 and CDR2 are SGHRS and YFSETQ.

This rearrangement joins TRBV7-6 to TRBJ2-3, with 7 bases fitting TRBD2. J gave up 2 bases and V 4 bases, and 9 bases lay outside the gene matches. Per the germline V gene, CDR1 is SGHVS and CDR2 is FNYEAQ. The CDR3 runs to 16 residues. The CDR3 region is CASSSAVGGSTDTQYF. As DNA, the CDR3 is TGTGCCAGCAGCTCAGCCGTGGGGGGGTCCACAGATACGCAGTATTTT.

This clonotype has ten or more counts. This rearrangement joins TRBV12-3 or TRBV12-4 to TRBJ2-2; TRBD1 is a possible D gene (5 bases). The CDR3 length is 16 residues. Trimming removed 6 bases from V and 5 bases from J, with 19 bases in between. In nucleotides, the CDR3 is TGTGCCAGCAGACAGGCTGGGCAGGGTCGTACCGGGGAGCTGTTTTTT. Its translation is CASRQAGQGRTGELFF.

This clonotype was counted ten times or more. This chain uses TRBV5-1 with TRBJ2-2; D call uncertain. Germline-derived CDR1 and CDR2 are SGHRS and YFSETQ. V was cut by 4 bases and J by 3 bases, with 10 bases left in between. The length of the CDR3 is 14 residues. CDR3 amino acids: CASSLDGYTGELFF. Written as DNA, the CDR3 is TGCGCCAGCAGCCTGGACGGTTACACCGGGGAGCTGTTTTTT.

This clonotype has only a few counts. The CDR3 here is CASSRSEGPYEQYF. The DNA for the CDR3 is TGTGCCAGCAGCCGCTCCGAAGGACCCTACGAGCAGTACTTC. The J gene is TRBJ2-7, the V gene TRBV7-2; D ambiguous. The V gene's germline CDR1 is SGHTA and CDR2 FQGNSA. This CDR3 has 14 residues. V was pared by 5 bases and J by 2 bases, with 13 bases between.

This chain uses TRBV5-1 with TRBJ2-3; D possibly matches TRBD1 or TRBD2 (5 bases each). Germline-derived CDR1 and CDR2 are SGHRS and YFSETQ. The germline V and J ends were trimmed by 3 bases and 5 bases, with 16 bases remaining between them. CDR3 length equals 15 residues. CDR3 DNA sequence: TGCGCCAGCAGCTACGGACATGGGAGTGTAGATACGCAGTATTTT. Amino acids: CASSYGHGSVDTQYF.